The 11 T cell receptor beta chains reported below all come from one sample, sequenced in a study of blood T cell repertoires in COVID-19. Method: immunoSEQ multiplex PCR; TCRdb's copy keeps in-frame clones and lacks some. The repertoire holds fewer than 450,000 clones, with roughly 87% as singletons. Sequencing was performed on PBMCs or T cells enriched from blood (not recorded which). The receptor set was obtained from a man younger than 35 who had recovered from COVID-19.

V and J are TRBV7-9 and TRBJ1-5, with 8 bases fitting TRBD1. The germline V gene has CDR1 SEHNR and CDR2 FQNEAQ (reference sequence). Trimming at V came to 6 bases and at J to 8 bases, leaving 12 bases not matched to a gene. This CDR3 is 15 amino acids long. CDR3 protein: CASSPDRGIGKPQHF. CDR3 coding DNA: TGTGCCAGCAGTCCAGACAGGGGAATCGGAAAGCCCCAGCATTTT.

V and J are TRBV4-1 and TRBJ2-3, with a weak D call TRBD1 (5 bases). With 4 bases removed from V and 5 bases from J, the gap between germline ends came to 16 bases. The germline CDR1 and CDR2 sequences are MGHRA and YSYEKL. The length of the CDR3 is 15 residues. As DNA, the CDR3 is TGCGCCAGCAGCCCCAGAGGCAGGGAAGAAGATACGCAGTATTTT. Its translation is CASSPRGREEDTQYF.

This clone occurred once. V is TRBV3-1 (or the pseudogene TRBV3-2) and J is TRBJ2-7, with TRBD1 matching 9 bases. CDR3 length: 14 amino acids. Germline values: CDR1 LGHDT, CDR2 YNNKEL (reference sequence). With V trimmed by 5 bases and J by 4 bases, 6 bases remained unmatched. The CDR3 bases are TGTGCCAGCAGCGCGGGACAGGGAGCTTACGAGCAGTACTTC. It encodes CASSAGQGAYEQYF.

The chain combines TRBV2 with TRBJ2-1; 9 bases line up with TRBD2. Per the germline V gene, CDR1 is SNHLY and CDR2 is FYNNEI. With 5 bases clipped from V and 7 bases from J, the junction kept 15 bases outside the gene matches. This CDR3 region has 17 residues. In DNA, the CDR3 is TGTGCCAGCAGTCCCCTCGCGGGACTAGCATTATTTAATGAGCAGTTCTTC. As protein: CASSPLAGLALFNEQFF.

This clone was detected a few times. The chain couples TRBV11-2 to TRBJ1-2, with no clear D. Germline values: CDR1 SGHAT, CDR2 FQNNGV. This CDR3 contains 13 residues. Trimming cost V 6 bases and J 4 bases, with 12 bases left between them. DNA of the CDR3: TGTGCCAGCAGAAGAGGGCCCATCTATGGCTACACCTTC. Its protein is CASRRGPIYGYTF.

The rearrangement uses TRBV27 and TRBJ1-6; D call uncertain. CDR1 and CDR2 from the germline V gene are MNHEY and SMNVEV (reference sequence). Trimming took off 0 bases at V and 11 bases at J, with 11 bases between the two ends. This CDR3 spans 14 amino acids. In DNA form, the CDR3 reads TGTGCCAGCAGTTTATCGGTTACAGCGGCACCCCTCCACTTT. Translation: CASSLSVTAAPLHF.

V gene TRBV10-3 combines with J gene TRBJ2-1; 11 positions agree with TRBD2. Germline assignment: CDR1 ENHRY and CDR2 SYGVKD. This CDR3 has 14 residues. V was clipped by 10 bases and J by 10 bases; unmatched bases: 12. CDR3 sequence (DNA): TGTGCCACGGCGTCTGGGGCTAGCGGGGGGGAGCAGTTCTTC. Translation gives CATASGASGGEQFF.

The rearrangement uses TRBV27 and TRBJ2-3; 9 bases map to TRBD1. The germline V gene has CDR1 MNHEY and CDR2 SMNVEV (reference sequence). The CDR3 is 17 residues long. Germline trimming cut 5 bases from V and 5 bases from J; bases unmatched to any gene: 14. The CDR3 loop is CASSPRPKTGGQDTQYF. The CDR3 bases are TGTGCCAGCAGTCCCAGACCAAAAACAGGGGGCCAAGATACGCAGTATTTT.

Only a few counts were recorded for this clone. The rearrangement uses TRBV6-5 and TRBJ1-2; D perhaps matches TRBD1 (6 bases). This CDR3 is built from 13 residues. CDR1 MNHEY and CDR2 SVGAGI come from the germline V gene. V dropped 3 bases and J dropped 8 bases, with 13 bases sitting between them. In DNA, the CDR3 is TGTGCCAGCAGTTATCGGGGGGCGCTGGGCTACACCTTC. The encoded protein is CASSYRGALGYTF.

The rearrangement links TRBV16 to TRBJ2-1; the match to TRBD1 covers 10 bases. The junction had 4 bases not matched to a gene; V was cut back by 0 bases and J by 5 bases. Per germline, CDR1 KGHSY and CDR2 FQNENV. This CDR3 is 16 amino acids long. CDR3 sequence reads: CASSQSLDRGNNEQFF. CDR3 sequence (DNA): TGTGCCAGCAGCCAATCCCTGGACAGGGGGAACAATGAGCAGTTCTTC. Full variable domain (missing parts from reference TRBV16 and TRBJ2-1): GEEVAQTPKHLVRGEGQKAKLYCAPIKGHSYVFWYQQVLKNEFKFLISFQNENVFDETGMPKERFSAKCLPNSPCSLEIQATKLEDSAVYFCASSQSLDRGNNEQFFGPGTRLTVL.

The rearrangement links TRBV7-9 to TRBJ1-1; D is undetermined. V lost 5 bases, J lost 1 base, and 11 bases lay in between. CDR1 is SEHNR and CDR2 is FQNEAQ in the germline V gene (reference sequence). There are 14 residues in the CDR3. The CDR3 is CASSPPATNTEAFF. DNA of the CDR3: TGTGCCAGCAGCCCACCCGCTACGAACACTGAAGCTTTCTTT.